One and the same sample provided the 28 T cell receptor beta chains below, sequenced in a study of blood T cell repertoires in COVID-19. Assay: immunoSEQ multiplex PCR; the TCRdb copy retains only in-frame clones and omits some. The sample includes 140,000 to 150,000 clones, around 80% of them seen just once. Sequenced material: peripheral blood. Every receptor here comes from a woman in her sixties or seventies with acute or convalescent COVID-19.

The CDR3 nucleotides are TGTGCCAGCAGTTTCTACACAGATACGCAGTATTTT. Protein product: CASSFYTDTQYF. This rearrangement joins TRBV12-3 or TRBV12-4 to TRBJ2-3, with D unresolved. V was shortened by 3 bases and J by 2 bases, with 3 bases between the two germline ends. The length of the CDR3 is 12 residues.

CDR3 protein: CSVDRGGIGPMLQFF. CDR3 DNA: TGCAGCGTTGATCGGGGCGGGATCGGTCCAATGCTCCAGTTCTTC. V gene TRBV29-1 combines with J gene TRBJ2-1; perhaps TRBD2 as D (6 bases). With 3 bases removed from V and 13 bases from J, the gap between germline ends came to 25 bases. The CDR3 is 15 amino acids. The germline V gene encodes CDR1 SQVTM and CDR2 ANQGSEA.

This chain uses TRBV7-9 with TRBJ2-7; 7 nucleotides line up with TRBD1. The ends lost 5 bases at V and 4 bases at J; junction bases unmatched: 8. Per the germline V gene, CDR1 is SEHNR and CDR2 is FQNEAQ (reference sequence). The CDR3 runs 14 residues. CDR3 loop: CASSRGQVMYEQYF. As DNA, the CDR3 is TGTGCCAGCAGCCGCGGACAGGTTATGTACGAGCAGTACTTC.

The chain carries TRBV6-5 and TRBJ1-2, with 7 nucleotides matching TRBD1. Germline V gene data show CDR1 as MNHEY and CDR2 as SVGAGI. The CDR3 runs 13 residues. After removal of 6 bases from V and 2 bases from J, the junction contained 3 bases not matched to a gene. Written as DNA, the CDR3 is TGTGCCAGCAGCCAACAGGGGAACTATGGCTACACCTTC. This codes for CASSQQGNYGYTF.

This chain connects TRBV7-9 to TRBJ1-1; D is possibly TRBD1 (5 bases). The germline V gene has CDR1 SEHNR and CDR2 FQNEAQ (reference sequence). Trimming removed 10 bases from V and 0 bases from J, with 21 bases in between. The length of the CDR3 is 16 residues. The CDR3 region has the DNA TGTGCCACCGGCTCCCCCAGGGTTGCCGTGAACACTGAAGCTTTCTTT. Translation: CATGSPRVAVNTEAFF.

The genes are TRBV11-3 and TRBJ2-3; TRBD1 matches 7 bases. V trimming: 5 bases; J trimming: 3 bases; junction bases outside the gene matches: 8. The CDR3 is 15 amino acids. Per germline, CDR1 SGHNT and CDR2 YENEEA. The CDR3: CASSPPGQLTDTQYF. The CDR3 DNA follows: TGTGCCAGCAGCCCCCCGGGACAGCTGACAGATACGCAGTATTTT. Using reference TRBV11-3 and TRBJ2-3 for the parts outside the CDR3, the full variable domain is EAGVVQSPRYKIIEKKQPVAFWCNPISGHNTLYWYLQNLGQGPELLIRYENEEAVDDSQLPKDRFSAERLKGVDSTLKIQPAELGDSAVYLCASSPPGQLTDTQYFGPGTRLTVL.

This sequence joins TRBV4-2 and TRBJ2-3; perhaps TRBD2 as D (6 bases). Germline assignment: CDR1 LGHNA and CDR2 YNFKEQ. The CDR3 spans 13 residues. V was cut by 5 bases and J by 5 bases, with 11 bases left in between. In DNA, the CDR3 is TGTGCCAGCAGCGGGCTAGCGCAAGATACGCAGTATTTT. Protein: CASSGLAQDTQYF.

The chain recombines TRBV2 with TRBJ2-1; 8 bases line up with TRBD2. V was clipped by 1 base and J by 6 bases; unmatched bases: 2. Germline CDR1 and CDR2: SNHLY and FYNNEI. The CDR3 consists of 14 residues. CDR3 sequence reads: CASSEGLAGNEQFF. The DNA of the CDR3 is TGTGCCAGCAGTGAAGGGCTAGCGGGCAATGAGCAGTTCTTC. The entire variable domain, with the rest obtained from reference TRBV2 and TRBJ2-1, is as follows: EPEVTQTPSHQVTQMGQEVILRCVPISNHLYFYWYRQILGQKVEFLVSFYNNEISEKSEIFDDQFSVERPDGSNFTLKIRSTKLEDSAMYFCASSEGLAGNEQFFGPGTRLTVL.

This chain links TRBV10-2 with TRBJ2-1; 9 positions match TRBD2. The CDR3 extends over 17 amino acids. Trimming took 6 bases from V and 7 from J; bases not matched to a gene: 16. The germline V gene encodes CDR1 WSHSY and CDR2 SAAADI. The CDR3 DNA follows: TGCGCCAGCAGGGCTCCCCGACTAGCGGAGGGGGGGAATGAGCAGTTCTTC. This gives the protein CASRAPRLAEGGNEQFF.

The chain links TRBV11-2 to TRBJ2-1; tentatively, D is TRBD2 (5 bases). Germline lookup yields CDR1 SGHAT and CDR2 FQNNGV. The CDR3 totals 16 residues. V gave up 6 bases and J gave up 8 bases, with 23 bases separating them. CDR3 residues: CASSPPRTSFSYEQFF. CDR3 coding DNA: TGTGCCAGCAGTCCACCCCGCACTAGTTTCTCCTATGAGCAGTTCTTC.

V and J are TRBV6-1 and TRBJ1-1, with no clear D. Trimming pared 1 base from V and 1 base from J, leaving 10 bases between. There are 15 residues in the CDR3. Germline loops: CDR1 MNHNS, CDR2 SASEGT. The CDR3 loop is CASSEGAAGNTEAFF. The CDR3 nucleotides are TGTGCCAGCAGTGAAGGGGCAGCTGGGAACACTGAAGCTTTCTTT.

This sequence joins TRBV6-5 and TRBJ1-2; 8 positions match TRBD1. This CDR3 spans 15 amino acids. Unmatched junction bases numbered 10, after V lost 4 bases and J lost 6 bases. Germline V gene lookup returns CDR1 MNHEY and CDR2 SVGAGI. CDR3 in amino acids: CASSSTLTGANGYTF. The CDR3 nucleotides are TGTGCCAGCAGTTCGACCCTGACAGGGGCTAATGGCTACACCTTC.

The chain joins TRBV5-1 to TRBJ2-2; 7 nucleotides line up with TRBD2. Germline V lookup: CDR1 SGHRS, CDR2 YFSETQ. CDR3 length: 17 amino acids. The V segment lost 0 bases and the J segment 4 bases; nucleotides outside the gene matches: 9. The DNA for the CDR3 is TGCGCCAGCAGCTTGGGCCCCCAGCGGGAATCCACCGGGGAGCTGTTTTTT. Residues: CASSLGPQRESTGELFF.

This chain links TRBV7-8 with TRBJ2-1, with 7 bases matching TRBD1. The CDR3 contains 15 residues. V lost 6 bases to trimming and J lost 7 bases; unmatched junction nucleotides: 12. Germline V gene lookup returns CDR1 SGHVS and CDR2 FQNEAQ. CDR3 in amino acids: CASSSTGTARNEQFF. CDR3 DNA: TGTGCCAGCAGTTCCACCGGGACAGCAAGGAATGAGCAGTTCTTC. Using reference TRBV7-8 and TRBJ2-1 for the parts outside the CDR3, the full variable domain is GAGVSQSPRYKVAKRGQDVALRCDPISGHVSLFWYQQALGQGPEFLTYFQNEAQLDKSGLPSDRFFAERPEGSVSTLKIQRTQQEDSAVYLCASSSTGTARNEQFFGPGTRLTVL.

The chain uses TRBV6-5 and TRBJ2-7; no clear D gene. The CDR3 totals 15 residues. Germline V gene lookup returns CDR1 MNHEY and CDR2 SVGAGI. Trimming removed 5 bases at V and 2 bases at J, with 16 bases between. This CDR3 is CASSPSSAFTYEQYF. The CDR3 DNA follows: TGTGCCAGCAGTCCTTCGAGCGCCTTTACCTACGAGCAGTACTTC.

The rearrangement links TRBV28 to TRBJ1-2; TRBD1 is a possible D gene (6 bases). The CDR3 runs 15 residues. Trimming cost V 8 bases and J 2 bases, with 18 bases left between them. Germline CDR1 is MDHEN and CDR2 is SYDVKM. The CDR3 DNA sequence: TGTGCCAGCCTGTCCGGGGCAGGGGCAAACTATGGCTACACCTTC. It translates to CASLSGAGANYGYTF.

This clone has a single count. The V and J genes are TRBV29-1 and TRBJ2-1, with 10 bases lining up with TRBD2. Per the germline V gene, CDR1 is SQVTM and CDR2 is ANQGSEA. V trimming: 1 base; J trimming: 2 bases; junction bases outside the gene matches: 8. The CDR3 covers 17 residues. CDR3 DNA: TGCAGCGTTGAAGGTCTAGCGGGAGTAAGGGCCTACAATGAGCAGTTCTTC. Translation: CSVEGLAGVRAYNEQFF.

The gene calls are TRBV11-3 and TRBJ2-1, with D maybe TRBD2 (5 bases). V dropped 6 bases and J dropped 9 bases, with 21 bases sitting between them. This CDR3 has 15 residues. Germline V gene lookup returns CDR1 SGHNT and CDR2 YENEEA. CDR3: CASSRSGPLAGEQFF. DNA of the CDR3: TGTGCCAGCAGTCGCAGCGGCCCTCTGGCCGGTGAGCAGTTCTTC.

The count of this clone is one. The V and J genes are TRBV5-6 and TRBJ2-1, with no clear D. Trimming removed 1 base from V and 1 base from J, with 12 bases in between. The CDR3 spans 16 residues. Germline CDR1 SGHDT, CDR2 YYEEEE. In DNA, the CDR3 is TGTGCCAGCAGCTTGCAGGCAGTACTTTCCTACAATGAGCAGTTCTTC. Translation: CASSLQAVLSYNEQFF.

The chain has TRBV5-6 and TRBJ2-3, with 12 bases matching TRBD2. CDR1 is SGHDT, CDR2 YYEEEE, per germline. CDR3 length equals 17 residues. J was trimmed by 4 bases and V by 0 bases; bases with no gene match: 6. CDR3: CASSLGASGRVPDTQYF. The CDR3 coding sequence is TGTGCCAGCAGCTTGGGGGCTAGCGGGAGGGTCCCAGATACGCAGTATTTT. The full variable domain, its missing parts supplied by reference TRBV5-6 and TRBJ2-3, is DAGVTQSPTHLIKTRGQQVTLRCSPKSGHDTVSWYQQALGQGPQFIFQYYEEEERQRGNFPDRFSGHQFPNYSSELNVNALLLGDSALYLCASSLGASGRVPDTQYFGPGTRLTVL.

The chain uses TRBV6-1 and TRBJ2-2; the match to TRBD2 covers 7 bases. The CDR3 runs to 15 residues. V lost 2 bases, J lost 7 bases, and 7 bases stayed unmatched. Germline V lookup: CDR1 MNHNS, CDR2 SASEGT. CDR3 protein: CASSEWGGRHGELFF. In DNA form, the CDR3 reads TGTGCCAGCAGTGAATGGGGGGGAAGACACGGGGAGCTGTTTTTT.

This rearrangement joins TRBV11-2 to TRBJ1-4; 7 bases map to TRBD1. V lost 1 base to trimming and J lost 4 bases; unmatched junction nucleotides: 6. The CDR3 length is 16 residues. Germline V gene data show CDR1 as SGHAT and CDR2 as FQNNGV. In DNA form, the CDR3 reads TGTGCCAGCAGCTTAGTGTGGCAGGGGGGTAATGAAAAACTGTTTTTT. Translated, it gives CASSLVWQGGNEKLFF.

The chain employs TRBV11-1 and TRBJ2-1; weak D call: TRBD1 (6 bases). Germline V gives CDR1 SGHAT, CDR2 FQDESV (reference sequence). V lost 4 bases to trimming and J lost 0 bases, with 13 bases between them. CDR3 length: 16 amino acids. The CDR3: CASSSRDRSSYNEQFF. As DNA, the CDR3 is TGTGCCAGCAGCTCGCGTGACAGGAGCTCCTACAATGAGCAGTTCTTC.

V is TRBV12-3 or TRBV12-4 and J is TRBJ1-2; D gene unclear. V dropped 3 bases and J dropped 5 bases, with 7 bases sitting between them. The CDR3 extends over 12 amino acids. The CDR3 DNA follows: TGTGCCAGCAGTTTGTACAGATATGGCTACACCTTC. This sequence encodes CASSLYRYGYTF.

The chain is built from TRBV7-2 and TRBJ2-4; 13 bases align to TRBD2. The CDR3 is 18 residues long. Germline V gene sequence: CDR1 SGHTA, CDR2 FQGNSA. The J segment lost 6 bases and the V segment lost 1 base, leaving 9 bases of the junction unmatched. CDR3 in DNA: TGTGCCAGCAGCTTAGATTCCGGGACTAGCGGGACTAGAAACATTCAGTACTTC. The encoded protein is CASSLDSGTSGTRNIQYF.

CDR3 sequence reads: CATSVGAGGTYNEQFF. CDR3 coding DNA: TGCGCCACCTCGGTGGGAGCGGGAGGAACCTACAATGAGCAGTTCTTC. The gene calls are TRBV5-1 and TRBJ2-1; 9 positions match TRBD2. The junction had 12 bases not matched to a gene; V was cut back by 9 bases and J by 2 bases. CDR1 and CDR2 (germline): SGHRS, YFSETQ. The CDR3 length is 16 residues. Using reference TRBV5-1 and TRBJ2-1 for the parts outside the CDR3, the full variable domain is KAGVTQTPRYLIKTRGQQVTLSCSPISGHRSVSWYQQTPGQGLQFLFEYFSETQRNKGNFPGRFSGRQFSNSRSEMNVSTLELGDSALYLCATSVGAGGTYNEQFFGPGTRLTVL.

This clone was seen once. The chain combines TRBV28 with TRBJ1-6; D call uncertain. Germline CDR1 is MDHEN and CDR2 is SYDVKM. The CDR3 consists of 16 residues. Trimming took off 9 bases at V and 1 base at J, with 16 bases between the two ends. CDR3: CASRSAGQSYNSPLHF. Here the CDR3 DNA reads TGTGCCAGTAGGTCTGCTGGGCAGTCCTATAATTCACCCCTCCACTTT.

Of note for this clone: The junction departs from the called germline gene at one end, perhaps through a read error. The rearrangement links TRBV28 to TRBJ1-5, with 9 bases matching TRBD1. This CDR3 is 18 amino acids long. Per the germline V gene, CDR1 is MDHEN and CDR2 is SYDVKM. Here the CDR3 reads CTSSLPPGTGMGNQPQHF. The CDR3 bases are TGTACCAGCAGTCTCCCCCCCGGGACAGGGATGGGCAATCAGCCCCAGCATTTT.